The 21 T cell receptor beta chains in this list originate from one sample, sequenced in a study of T cell repertoires in aging, cancer and after chemotherapy. Peripheral blood genomic DNA, not sorted cells or RNA, was the template. TRB rearrangements spanning V, D and J were amplified using mixed TRB-A/B primers. MiXCR, applied by TCRdb to the multiplex PCR reads, yields one record per CDR3 protein. The table shows thousands of distinct CDR3 sequences, with approximately 25% occurring only once. The specimen was blood. The source is a human donor in good health.

V usage is TRBV15 and J usage is TRBJ2-2; D may be TRBD1 (5 bases). The CDR3 extends over 15 amino acids. Looked up from germline, CDR1 is LNHNV and CDR2 is YYDKDF (reference sequence). V was shortened by 2 bases and J by 3 bases, with 10 bases between the two germline ends. CDR3 sequence: CATSRTTGDTGELFF. The CDR3 DNA sequence: TGTGCCACCAGCAGAACTACAGGAGACACCGGGGAGCTGTTTTTT.

This clonotype was picked up one time. J is TRBJ2-1 and V is TRBV19, with 16 bases fitting TRBD2. Germline V gives CDR1 LNHDA, CDR2 SQIVND (reference sequence). The ends lost 3 bases at V and 2 bases at J; junction bases unmatched: 1. The CDR3 is made up of 17 amino acids. The CDR3 bases are TGTGCCAGTAGTATGGGGACTAGCGGGGGGGCCTACAATGAGCAGTTCTTC. Amino acid sequence: CASSMGTSGGAYNEQFF.

The chain has TRBV7-9 and TRBJ2-2; TRBD1 aligns across 7 bases. The CDR3 is 17 amino acids. V shed 5 bases, J shed 4 bases, and the junction held 13 bases outside the gene matches. Germline CDR1 and CDR2: SEHNR and FQNEAQ (reference sequence). The CDR3 coding sequence is TGTGCCAGCAGCACAACTAGGGACAGAATATCCACCGGGGAGCTGTTTTTT. Its translation: CASSTTRDRISTGELFF. The variable domain in full, completed from reference TRBV7-9 and TRBJ2-2, reads DTGVSQNPRHKITKRGQNVTFRCDPISEHNRLYWYRQTLGQGPEFLTYFQNEAQLEKSRLLSDRFSAERPKGSFSTLEIQRTEQGDSAMYLCASSTTRDRISTGELFFGEGSRLTVL.

This clonotype is classed as medium-sized. The J gene is TRBJ2-7, the V gene TRBV6-5; no clear D gene. This CDR3 region has 14 residues. CDR1 and CDR2 (germline): MNHEY, SVGAGI. Between the trimmed V and J ends, which lost 4 bases and 2 bases, there was a span of 12 bases. Here the CDR3 DNA reads TGTGCCAGCAGTTTGACTCAAGGGCCCTACGAGCAGTACTTC. Translating gives CASSLTQGPYEQYF.

The V call is TRBV4-1, the J call TRBJ2-3, with D perhaps TRBD2 (7 bases). With 3 bases removed from V and 5 bases from J, the gap between germline ends came to 15 bases. The CDR3 has 15 amino acids. Germline V CDR1 and CDR2: MGHRA, YSYEKL. The chain's CDR3 is CASSQLGGAGDTQYF. Here the CDR3 DNA reads TGCGCCAGCAGCCAGCTGGGGGGGGCGGGAGATACGCAGTATTTT.

This clonotype was picked up a small number of times. The chain recombines TRBV18 with TRBJ1-1, with 7 bases identical to TRBD1. CDR3 length: 15 residues. The germline V gene encodes CDR1 KGHSH and CDR2 LQKENI. V lost 0 bases to trimming and J lost 4 bases; unmatched junction nucleotides: 5. Written as DNA, the CDR3 is TGTGCCAGCTCACCACCCGCTTCAGGGGGCACTGAAGCTTTCTTT. This encodes CASSPPASGGTEAFF.

This clonotype has just a few counts. This chain connects TRBV7-9 to TRBJ1-1; 9 nucleotides match TRBD1. Germline V gene sequence: CDR1 SEHNR, CDR2 FQNEAQ (reference sequence). The CDR3 consists of 12 residues. V shed 5 bases and J 10 bases; nucleotides not matched to a gene: 5. This CDR3 is CASSAGQGTAFF. The DNA for the CDR3 is TGTGCCAGCAGCGCGGGACAGGGTACAGCTTTCTTT.

J is TRBJ2-5 and V is TRBV12-3 or TRBV12-4, with TRBD1 as a possible D gene (8 bases). The CDR3 has 16 residues. V lost 6 bases and J lost 4, with 21 bases in between. The CDR3 sequence is CASSKAGQGARETQYF. CDR3 nucleotide sequence: TGTGCCAGCAGCAAAGCGGGGCAGGGGGCTCGAGAGACCCAGTACTTC.

CDR3 in DNA: TGTGCCAGCAGCTTGGTAGATGAGCAGTACTTC. It is translated as CASSLVDEQYF. The rearrangement uses TRBV5-4 and TRBJ2-7; D remains ambiguous. This CDR3 contains 11 residues. CDR1 and CDR2 from the germline V gene are SGHNT and YYREEE (reference sequence). V dropped 0 bases and J dropped 7 bases, with 5 bases sitting between them.

The chain uses TRBV27 and TRBJ1-4; no clear D. The CDR3 loop spans 14 amino acids. Germline V lookup: CDR1 MNHEY, CDR2 SMNVEV (reference sequence). CDR3 region: CVSSSPAPNEKLFF. DNA for the CDR3: TGTGTTAGCAGTTCCCCCGCCCCTAATGAAAAACTGTTTTTT.

This clonotype qualifies as medium-sized. J is TRBJ1-3 and V is TRBV6-5; D ambiguous. Trimming took 5 bases from V and 0 from J, leaving 8 bases between them. CDR1 MNHEY and CDR2 SVGAGI come from the germline V gene. This CDR3 spans 14 amino acids. CDR3 in DNA: TGTGCCAGCAGTCCCCGGGACTCTGGAAACACCATATATTTT. Translation: CASSPRDSGNTIYF.

This clonotype is medium-sized (0.01 to 0.1%) in the sample. The chain carries TRBV6-1 and TRBJ1-5, with 9 bases lining up with TRBD1. The length of the CDR3 is 14 residues. Germline CDR1 MNHNS, CDR2 SASEGT. The V and J ends lost 7 bases and 7 bases, in that order; junction bases with no gene match: 8. DNA for the CDR3: TGTGCCAGCACCTTGGGACAGGGAATCCAGCCCCAGCATTTT. This translates into CASTLGQGIQPQHF.

J is TRBJ2-2 and V is TRBV11-1; 9 nucleotides align to TRBD2. Unmatched junction bases numbered 14, after V lost 6 bases and J lost 0 bases. CDR1 is SGHAT, CDR2 FQDESV, per germline (reference sequence). The CDR3 contains 19 residues. CDR3 residues: CASRPRASGERANTGELFF. In nucleotides, the CDR3 is TGTGCCAGCAGACCCCGGGCTAGCGGGGAGCGAGCGAACACCGGGGAGCTGTTTTTT.

This clonotype has a handful of counts. V gene TRBV14 combines with J gene TRBJ1-1; D gene unclear. This CDR3 is built from 13 residues. Germline V gene data show CDR1 as SGHDN and CDR2 as FVKESK. V was pared by 2 bases and J by 3 bases, with 7 bases between. The CDR3 loop is CASSQREYTEAFF. CDR3 in DNA: TGTGCCAGCAGCCAACGGGAGTACACTGAAGCTTTCTTT.

Judged by abundance, this clonotype is medium-sized. This chain uses TRBV13 with TRBJ2-7; 9 bases map to TRBD2. Germline CDR1 reads PRHDT; CDR2 reads FYEKMQ (reference sequence). The V gene end was trimmed by 4 bases and the J gene end by 3 bases; junction bases not matched to a gene: 16. The CDR3 covers 18 residues. DNA for the CDR3: TGTGCCAGCAGCTCCGAAGAGCCAGAGCGGGGGGAAGTCTACGAGCAGTACTTC. It yields the protein CASSSEEPERGEVYEQYF.

This clonotype is termed medium-sized. J is TRBJ1-1 and V is TRBV13; D is undetermined. The germline V gene has CDR1 PRHDT and CDR2 FYEKMQ (reference sequence). The CDR3 has 12 amino acids. The V gene lost 0 bases and the J gene lost 1 base, with 0 bases spanning the gap. In DNA form, the CDR3 reads TGTGCCAGCAGCTTAGGGAACACTGAAGCTTTCTTT. Its protein product is CASSLGNTEAFF.

This clonotype ranks as medium-sized. The rearrangement links TRBV7-9 to TRBJ2-5; possibly TRBD1 or TRBD2 for D (5 bases each). CDR1 is SEHNR and CDR2 is FQNEAQ in the germline V gene (reference sequence). This CDR3 is 15 amino acids long. Trimming removed 5 bases from V and 1 base from J, with 14 bases in between. The CDR3 region has the DNA TGTGCCAGCAGCGACGCGAGGGGATCCCAAGAGACCCAGTACTTC. Its protein product is CASSDARGSQETQYF.

The genes are TRBV28 and TRBJ2-7; D uncertain. The length of the CDR3 is 13 residues. Germline V gene sequence: CDR1 MDHEN, CDR2 SYDVKM. The germline V and J ends were trimmed by 6 bases and 3 bases, with 12 bases remaining between them. The CDR3 DNA reads as TGTGCCAGCAGAACCGGGCCAATCTACGAGCAGTACTTC. Translated, it gives CASRTGPIYEQYF.

The chain is built from TRBV30 and TRBJ2-7; 10 nucleotides match TRBD1. The CDR3 runs to 14 residues. With 2 bases clipped from V and 6 bases from J, the junction kept 7 bases outside the gene matches. Germline CDR1 and CDR2: GTSNPN and SVGIG (reference sequence). The CDR3 bases are TGTGCCTGGAGTAGGGACAGGGGTACCTTCGAGCAGTACTTC. This codes for CAWSRDRGTFEQYF.

This clonotype is deemed medium-sized (0.01 to 0.1%). V usage is TRBV6-5 and J usage is TRBJ1-1; a possible D gene is TRBD1 (5 bases). The CDR3 extends over 14 amino acids. Deletions cut 3 bases from V and 1 base from J, with 9 bases between. Germline CDR1 MNHEY, CDR2 SVGAGI. The CDR3 nucleotides read TGTGCCAGCAGTTATCAGGGTAGGAACACTGAAGCTTTCTTT. It is translated as CASSYQGRNTEAFF.

Sample share makes this clonotype medium-sized. The chain has TRBV27 and TRBJ1-4; no clear D. CDR3 size: 13 residues. Trimming took 6 bases from V and 6 from J, leaving 11 bases between them. Looked up from germline, CDR1 is MNHEY and CDR2 is SMNVEV (reference sequence). The CDR3 protein is CASRRRSDEKLFF. As DNA, the CDR3 is TGTGCCAGCAGAAGGCGAAGTGATGAAAAACTGTTTTTT.